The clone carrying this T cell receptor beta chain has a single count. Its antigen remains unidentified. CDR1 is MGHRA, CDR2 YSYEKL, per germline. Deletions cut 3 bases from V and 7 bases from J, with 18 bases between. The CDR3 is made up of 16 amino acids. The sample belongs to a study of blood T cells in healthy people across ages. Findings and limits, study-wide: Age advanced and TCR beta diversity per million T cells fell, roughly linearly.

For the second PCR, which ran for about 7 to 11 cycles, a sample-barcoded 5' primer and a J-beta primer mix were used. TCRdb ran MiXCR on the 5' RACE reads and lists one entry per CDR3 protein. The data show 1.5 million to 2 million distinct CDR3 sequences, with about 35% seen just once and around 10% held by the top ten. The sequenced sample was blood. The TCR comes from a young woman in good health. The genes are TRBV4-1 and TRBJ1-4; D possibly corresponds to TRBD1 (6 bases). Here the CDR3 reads CASSQLRQVGGEKLFF. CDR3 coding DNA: TGCGCCAGCAGCCAGCTTAGACAGGTTGGAGGTGAAAAACTGTTTTTT.